Listed below are T cell receptor beta chains from one sample, sequenced in a study of cytomegalovirus exposure and HLA in healthy donors. Repertoires were generated with immunoSEQ multiplex PCR, while TCRdb's copy carries only in-frame clones and drops some. The data show 90,000 to 110,000 clones, with less than 80% seen just once and more than 6% held by the top ten. What was sequenced was PBMCs. The receptors were gathered from a woman aged 50 to 60 in good health and CMV-seropositive. Each CDR3 is given with its conserved first and last residue. D genes are given only for firm matches. Clone size is given for some rows only: seen once, a few or many times, or a class if the clone is expanded.

>NA|TRBD2|TRBV9|TRBJ2-7
CASSVGSSGTYEQYF
TGTGCCAGCAGCGTAGGTTCTAGCGGAACCTACGAGCAGTACTTC
>NA|NA|TRBV9|TRBJ2-1
CASSGQVSSYNEQFF
TGTGCCAGCAGCGGCCAGGTCTCCTCCTACAATGAGCAGTTCTTC
>few|NA|TRBV9|TRBJ2-2
CASSQSGNTGELFF
TGTGCCAGCAGCCAGTCGGGGAACACCGGGGAGCTGTTTTTT
>NA|NA|TRBV7-6|TRBJ2-2
CASSLGTAGRSGELFF
TGTGCCAGCAGCTTAGGGACAGCGGGGAGGTCCGGGGAGCTGTTTTTT
>NA|NA|TRBV5-8|TRBJ1-5
CASSRRGQPQHF
TGTGCCAGCAGCCGGCGGGGGCAGCCCCAGCATTTT
>NA|TRBD1|TRBV19|TRBJ1-2
CASRGRQGPNYGYTF
TGTGCCAGTAGGGGTCGACAGGGGCCTAACTATGGCTACACCTTC
>NA|NA|TRBV5-4|TRBJ1-1
CASSPGTGGRAEAFF
TGTGCCAGCAGCCCGGGGACCGGGGGGCGGGCTGAAGCTTTCTTT
>NA|TRBD2|TRBV5-6|TRBJ2-7
CASSRAGGPSYEQYF
TGTGCCAGCAGCAGAGCGGGAGGGCCCTCCTACGAGCAGTACTTC
>NA|TRBD2|TRBV25-1|TRBJ2-1
CASSEGRLAGEEQFF
TGTGCCAGCAGTGAAGGCCGACTAGCGGGTGAGGAGCAGTTCTTC
>NA|NA|TRBV12-5|TRBJ2-3
CASGLIQAPADTQYF
TGTGCTAGTGGTTTGATCCAGGCCCCCGCAGATACGCAGTATTTT
>few|NA|TRBV5-1|TRBJ2-5
CASSSRETQYF
TGCGCCAGCAGCTCTAGGGAGACCCAGTACTTC
>NA|TRBD1|TRBV15|TRBJ2-2
CATSREPMRTGWGGELFF
TGTGCCACCAGCAGAGAGCCTATGAGGACAGGGTGGGGCGGGGAGCTGTTTTTT
>NA|TRBD1|TRBV7-9|TRBJ2-6
CASSLGDRAGANVLTF
TGTGCCAGCAGCTTAGGGGACAGGGCTGGGGCCAACGTCCTGACTTTC
>NA|TRBD1|TRBV19|TRBJ2-7
CASSIRRTGGNQPYEQYF
TGTGCCAGTAGTATCCGGCGGACAGGGGGTAATCAGCCCTACGAGCAGTACTTC
>NA|NA|TRBV9|TRBJ2-7
CASSTSPSDEQYF
TGTGCCAGCAGCACCAGCCCCAGCGACGAGCAGTACTTC
>NA|NA|TRBV7-9|TRBJ2-7
CASSLAPQGPYEQYF
TGTGCCAGCAGCTTAGCTCCTCAGGGGCCCTACGAGCAGTACTTC
>NA|NA|TRBV27|TRBJ1-5
CASSLSAGQPQHF
TGTGCCAGCAGTTTATCGGCGGGACAGCCCCAGCATTTT
>NA|NA|TRBV6-5|TRBJ2-7
CASSYSRGYEQYF
TGTGCCAGCAGTTACTCCCGCGGCTACGAGCAGTACTTC
>NA|TRBD1|TRBV9|TRBJ2-7
CASSEAGTGGYEQYF
TGTGCCAGCAGCGAAGCCGGGACAGGGGGCTACGAGCAGTACTTC
>NA|NA|TRBV25-1|TRBJ2-5
CASSEYGTPQETQYF
TGTGCCAGCAGTGAATATGGGACACCACAAGAGACCCAGTACTTC
>NA|NA|TRBV5-4|TRBJ1-4
CASSPSVGGTNEKLFF
TGTGCCAGCAGCCCGAGTGTCGGAGGGACTAATGAAAAACTGTTTTTT
>NA|TRBD1|TRBV28|TRBJ2-5
CASNSPGQGEETQYF
TGTGCCAGCAACTCGCCGGGACAGGGGGAAGAGACCCAGTACTTC
>NA|NA|TRBV6-6|TRBJ2-7
CASRAVDKKYEQYF
TGTGCCAGCAGGGCCGTGGACAAGAAGTACGAGCAGTACTTC
>NA|TRBD2|TRBV6-5|TRBJ2-7
CASSYLAGDSYEQYF
TGTGCCAGCAGTTACTTAGCGGGGGACTCCTACGAGCAGTACTTC
>NA|TRBD1|TRBV5-3|TRBJ1-5
CARRSGTGNNQPQHF
TGTGCCAGAAGGTCCGGGACAGGTAACAATCAGCCCCAGCATTTT
>NA|TRBD2|TRBV2|TRBJ2-5
CASKEREAGETQYF
TGTGCCAGCAAAGAGCGGGAGGCGGGAGAGACCCAGTACTTC
>NA|NA|TRBV18|TRBJ1-1
CASSLYTVPGNTEAFF
TGTGCCAGCTCCTTATACACAGTCCCCGGGAACACTGAAGCTTTCTTT